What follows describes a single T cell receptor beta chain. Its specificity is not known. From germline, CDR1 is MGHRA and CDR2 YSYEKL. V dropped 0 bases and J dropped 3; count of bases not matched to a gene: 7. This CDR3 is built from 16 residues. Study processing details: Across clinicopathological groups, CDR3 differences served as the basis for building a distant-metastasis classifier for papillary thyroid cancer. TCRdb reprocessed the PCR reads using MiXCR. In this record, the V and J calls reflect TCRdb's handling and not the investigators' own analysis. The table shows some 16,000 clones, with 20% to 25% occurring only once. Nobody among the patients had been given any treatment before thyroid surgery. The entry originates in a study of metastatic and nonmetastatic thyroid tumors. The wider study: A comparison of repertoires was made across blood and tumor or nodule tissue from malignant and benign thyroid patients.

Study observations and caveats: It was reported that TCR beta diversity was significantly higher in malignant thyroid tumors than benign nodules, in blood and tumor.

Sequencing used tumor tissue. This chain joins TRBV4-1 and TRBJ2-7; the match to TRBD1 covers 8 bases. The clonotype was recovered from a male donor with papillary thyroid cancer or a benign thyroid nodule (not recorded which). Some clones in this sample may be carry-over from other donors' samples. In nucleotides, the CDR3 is TGCGCCAGCAGCCAAGAGGACAGGGAGGTTGGCTACGAGCAGTACTTC. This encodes CASSQEDREVGYEQYF.